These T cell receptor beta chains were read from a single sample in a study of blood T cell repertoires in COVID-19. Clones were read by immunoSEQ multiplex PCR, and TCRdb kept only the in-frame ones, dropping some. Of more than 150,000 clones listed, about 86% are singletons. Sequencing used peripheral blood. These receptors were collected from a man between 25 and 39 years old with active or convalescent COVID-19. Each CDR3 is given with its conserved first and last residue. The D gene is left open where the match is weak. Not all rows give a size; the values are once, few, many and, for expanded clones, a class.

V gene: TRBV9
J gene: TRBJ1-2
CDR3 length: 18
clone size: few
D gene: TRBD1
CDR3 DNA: TGTGCCAGCAGCGTGGGGACAGGCCGCGTTTCAACTAACTATGGCTACACCTTC
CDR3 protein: CASSVGTGRVSTNYGYTF

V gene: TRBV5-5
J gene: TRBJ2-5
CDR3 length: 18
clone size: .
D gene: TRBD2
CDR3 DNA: TGTGCCAGCAGCCTGGGTCTAGCGGGGGCCTCTCGGGGGGAGACCCAGTACTTC
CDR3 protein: CASSLGLAGASRGETQYF

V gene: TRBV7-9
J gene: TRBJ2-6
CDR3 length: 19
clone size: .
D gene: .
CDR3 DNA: TGTGCCAGCAGCTCTAGGCCCCTTGAAAGCTCAAGAGGGGCCAACGTCCTGACTTTC
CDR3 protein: CASSSRPLESSRGANVLTF

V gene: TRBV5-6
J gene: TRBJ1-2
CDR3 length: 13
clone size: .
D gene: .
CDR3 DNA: TGTGCCAGCAAACCGCGCGGTAACTATGGCTACACCTTC
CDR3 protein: CASKPRGNYGYTF

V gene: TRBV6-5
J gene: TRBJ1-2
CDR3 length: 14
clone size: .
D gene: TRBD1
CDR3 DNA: TGTGCCAGCAGTTCACAGGGGGTACACTATGGCTACACCTTC
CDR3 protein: CASSSQGVHYGYTF

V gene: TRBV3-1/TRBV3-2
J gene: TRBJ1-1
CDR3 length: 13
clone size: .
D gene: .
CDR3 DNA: TGTGCCAGCAGCCAAGATTCCGGGGTAGGGGCTTTCTTT
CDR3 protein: CASSQDSGVGAFF

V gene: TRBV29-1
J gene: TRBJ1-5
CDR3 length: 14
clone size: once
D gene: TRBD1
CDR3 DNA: TGCAGCGTTGATGGACAGGGGGCAGGTCAGCCCCAGCATTTT
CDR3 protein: CSVDGQGAGQPQHF

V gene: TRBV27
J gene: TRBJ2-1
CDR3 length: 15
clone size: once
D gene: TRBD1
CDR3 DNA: TGTGCCAGCAACCAGGGGGTCAGCTCCTACAATGAGCAGTTCTTC
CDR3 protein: CASNQGVSSYNEQFF

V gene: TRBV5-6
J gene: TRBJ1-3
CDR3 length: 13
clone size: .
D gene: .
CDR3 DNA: TGTGCCAGCAGCTTAGGGGATGGAAACACCATATATTTT
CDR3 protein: CASSLGDGNTIYF

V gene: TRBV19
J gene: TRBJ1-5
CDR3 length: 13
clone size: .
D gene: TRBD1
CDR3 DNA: TGTGCCACCGGACAGGGGGCTTATCAGCCCCAGCATTTT
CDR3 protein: CATGQGAYQPQHF

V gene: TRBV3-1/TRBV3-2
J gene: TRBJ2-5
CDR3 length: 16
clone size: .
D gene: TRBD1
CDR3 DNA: TGTGCCAGCAGCCAAATATATGGGACAGGCCAATGGACCCAGTACTTC
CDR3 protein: CASSQIYGTGQWTQYF

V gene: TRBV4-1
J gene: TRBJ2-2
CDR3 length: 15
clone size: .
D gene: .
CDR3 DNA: TGCGCCAGCAGCCAAGTTATTGCGGCAACCGGGGAGCTGTTTTTT
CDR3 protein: CASSQVIAATGELFF

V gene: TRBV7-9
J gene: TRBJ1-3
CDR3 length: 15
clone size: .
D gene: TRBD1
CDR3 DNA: TGTGCCAGCAGCCGTCAGGGGGCGGCTGGAAACACCATATATTTT
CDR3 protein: CASSRQGAAGNTIYF

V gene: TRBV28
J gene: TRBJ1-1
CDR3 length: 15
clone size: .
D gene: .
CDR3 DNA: TGTGCCACAAAAAGGGAGGGCGGACAGTACACTGAAGCTTTCTTT
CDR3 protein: CATKREGGQYTEAFF

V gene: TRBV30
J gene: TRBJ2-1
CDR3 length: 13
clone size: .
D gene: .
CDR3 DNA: TGTGCCTGGAGTCTAGGACTCTACAATGAGCAGTTCTTC
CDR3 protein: CAWSLGLYNEQFF

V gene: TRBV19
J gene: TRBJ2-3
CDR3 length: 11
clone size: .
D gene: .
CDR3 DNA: TGTGCCAGTAGCATGGGGGGTACGCAGTATTTT
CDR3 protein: CASSMGGTQYF

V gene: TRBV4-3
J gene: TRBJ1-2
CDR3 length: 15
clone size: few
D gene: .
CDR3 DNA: TGCGCCAGCAGCCAAACAGTCCGGATTTCGTCGGGCTACACCTTC
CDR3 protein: CASSQTVRISSGYTF

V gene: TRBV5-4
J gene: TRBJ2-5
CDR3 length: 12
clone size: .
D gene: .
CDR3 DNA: TGTGCCAGCAGCCAAACAGGGTCGGCCCAGTACTTC
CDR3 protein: CASSQTGSAQYF

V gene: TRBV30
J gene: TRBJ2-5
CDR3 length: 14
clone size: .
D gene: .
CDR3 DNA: TGTGCCTGGAGCTGGACACCTGGCGCAAAGACCCAGTACTTC
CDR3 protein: CAWSWTPGAKTQYF

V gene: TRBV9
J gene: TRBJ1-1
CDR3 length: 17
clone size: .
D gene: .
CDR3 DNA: TGTGCCAGCAGCGTAGGTTGGGGAGGGGTAAGCAACACTGAAGCTTTCTTT
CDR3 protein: CASSVGWGGVSNTEAFF

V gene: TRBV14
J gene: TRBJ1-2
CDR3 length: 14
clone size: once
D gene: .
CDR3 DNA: TGTGCCAGCAGCCAAGATCGGCAGGTTGTTGGCTACACCTTC
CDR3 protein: CASSQDRQVVGYTF

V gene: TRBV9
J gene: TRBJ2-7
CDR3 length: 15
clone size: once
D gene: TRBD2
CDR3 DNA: TGTGCCAGCAGCGCGCTAGCGGGGCCGGCCTACGAGCAGTACTTC
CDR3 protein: CASSALAGPAYEQYF

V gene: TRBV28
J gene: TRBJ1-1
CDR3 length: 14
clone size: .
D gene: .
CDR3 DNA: TGTGCCAGCAGCTACACTCTTCAGGGGACTGAAGCTTTCTTT
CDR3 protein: CASSYTLQGTEAFF

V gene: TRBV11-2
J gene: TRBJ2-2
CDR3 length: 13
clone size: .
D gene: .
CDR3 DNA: TGTGCCAGCAGCTTTCTACAGGACGGGGAGCTGTTTTTT
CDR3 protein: CASSFLQDGELFF

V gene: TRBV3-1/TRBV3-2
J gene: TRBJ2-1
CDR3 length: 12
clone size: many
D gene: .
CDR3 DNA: TGTGCCAGCAGCCCGGGGGGCCCTAGGCAGTTCTTC
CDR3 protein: CASSPGGPRQFF

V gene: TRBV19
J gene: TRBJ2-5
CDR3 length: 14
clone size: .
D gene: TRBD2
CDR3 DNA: TGTGCCAGTAGGGGACTAGCGGAGCGAGAGACCCAGTACTTC
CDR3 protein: CASRGLAERETQYF

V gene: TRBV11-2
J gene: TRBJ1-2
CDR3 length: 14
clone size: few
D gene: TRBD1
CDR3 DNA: TGTGCCAGCAGCTTGAACAGGGGGGGTCCTGGCTACACCTTC
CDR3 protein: CASSLNRGGPGYTF

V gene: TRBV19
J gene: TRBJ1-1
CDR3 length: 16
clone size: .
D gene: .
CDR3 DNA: TGTGCCAGTAGTATAGACTACGAGGACAAGAACACTGAAGCTTTCTTT
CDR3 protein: CASSIDYEDKNTEAFF

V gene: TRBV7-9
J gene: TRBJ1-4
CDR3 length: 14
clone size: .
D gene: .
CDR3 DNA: TGTGCCAGCAGCGTAGGACACATCAACGAAAAACTGTTTTTT
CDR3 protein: CASSVGHINEKLFF

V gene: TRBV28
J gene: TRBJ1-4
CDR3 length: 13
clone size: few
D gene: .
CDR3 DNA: TGTGCCAGCAGTTCCGGACAGAATGAAAAACTGTTTTTT
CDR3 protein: CASSSGQNEKLFF

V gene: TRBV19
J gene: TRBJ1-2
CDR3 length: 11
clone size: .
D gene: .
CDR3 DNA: TGTGCCAGTAGTATAAACAATGGCTACACCTTC
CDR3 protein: CASSINNGYTF